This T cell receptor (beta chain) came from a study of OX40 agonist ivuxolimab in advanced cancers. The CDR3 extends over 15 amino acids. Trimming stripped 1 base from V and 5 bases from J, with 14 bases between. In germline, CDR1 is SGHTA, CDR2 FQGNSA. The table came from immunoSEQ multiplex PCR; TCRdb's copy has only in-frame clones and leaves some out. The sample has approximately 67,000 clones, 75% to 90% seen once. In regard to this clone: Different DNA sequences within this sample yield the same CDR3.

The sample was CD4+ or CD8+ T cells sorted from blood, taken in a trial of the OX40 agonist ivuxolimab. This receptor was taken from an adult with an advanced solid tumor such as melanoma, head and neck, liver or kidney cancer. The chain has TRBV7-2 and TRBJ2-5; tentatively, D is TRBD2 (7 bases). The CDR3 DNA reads TGTGCCAGCAGCTTAGTTTCGAGGGGGGGGGAGACCCAGTACTTC. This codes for CASSLVSRGGETQYF.